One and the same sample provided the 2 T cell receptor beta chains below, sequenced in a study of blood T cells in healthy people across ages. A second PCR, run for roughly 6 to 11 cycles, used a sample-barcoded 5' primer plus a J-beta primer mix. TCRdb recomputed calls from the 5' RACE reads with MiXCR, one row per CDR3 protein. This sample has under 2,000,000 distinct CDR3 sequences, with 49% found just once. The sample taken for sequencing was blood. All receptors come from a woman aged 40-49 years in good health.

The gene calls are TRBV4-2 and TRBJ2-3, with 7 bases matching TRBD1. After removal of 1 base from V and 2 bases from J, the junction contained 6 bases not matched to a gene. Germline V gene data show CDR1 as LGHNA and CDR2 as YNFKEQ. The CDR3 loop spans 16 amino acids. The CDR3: CASSQVRTGDTDTQYF. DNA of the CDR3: TGTGCCAGCAGCCAAGTGCGGACAGGCGACACAGATACGCAGTATTTT.

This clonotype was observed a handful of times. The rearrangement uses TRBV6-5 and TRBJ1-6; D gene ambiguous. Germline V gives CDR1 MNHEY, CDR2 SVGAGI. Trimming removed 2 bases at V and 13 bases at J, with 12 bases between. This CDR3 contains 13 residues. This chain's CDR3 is CASSYNPSRPLHF. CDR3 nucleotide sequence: TGTGCCAGCAGTTACAACCCGAGTCGTCCCCTCCACTTT.